This T cell receptor beta chain was sequenced in a study of PD-L1 blockade in urothelial cancer (dated by TCRdb to the late 2010s). Notes on the research overall: Therapy was started around 2014 for all patients, and atezolizumab 1,200 mg was administered intravenously every 3 weeks. About 90% of the roughly 30 patients were males with bladder-origin urothelial cancer, and about 65% of the roughly 30 reported a prior smoking history. Patients had an ECOG performance status of 0 or 1 and had received between 0 and 3 prior chemotherapy regimens. Blood samples were analyzed at two time points: 3 weeks after treatment start (second dose) and 6 weeks after treatment start. A median of about 150,000 T cells and tens of thousands of unique TCRs was obtained from blood samples, and a median clonality of approximately 0.08 was observed. The study was an exploratory multi-omic analysis of somatic, immune and clinical correlates of response to PD-L1 blockade with atezolizumab in urothelial cancer. Pretreatment tumor samples, along with matched peripheral blood collected serially before and after atezolizumab treatment, underwent TCR sequencing. Progression-free survival longer than 6 months counted as durable clinical benefit, and TCR features were additionally tested against both progression-free and overall survival. In the same patients, pretreatment tumors underwent whole exome sequencing and RNA sequencing in addition to TCR sequencing. Durable clinical benefit was achieved by nine patients and was not achieved by 20 patients. Pretreatment blood TCR-seq was available for twenty-nine patients, at least one posttreatment blood collection was obtained for 25 or so patients, and tumor TCR-seq was available for 25 or so patients.

The cohort comprised fewer than 35 patients with locally advanced or metastatic urothelial carcinoma treated at Memorial Sloan Kettering on a trial protocol. Peripheral blood mononuclear cells were collected pretreatment and during treatment, at between 1 and 8 total time points per patient. The Qiagen DNeasy Blood extraction kit was used to purify genomic DNA from total PBMCs and tumor samples. PBMCs were collected pretreatment and during treatment, and were isolated and stored as previously described. Reading from cysteine to phenylalanine, the CDR3 counts 14 amino acids. The read is trimmed to its CDR3 DNA, 42 bases read in frame from base 1. The junction shows trimming of 2 bases on V and 2 bases on J, plus 10 bases between the germline ends. CDR1 MDHEN and CDR2 SYDVKM were looked up in the germline V gene. Study-wide conclusions, independent of this receptor: A pretreatment peripheral blood TCR clonality below the median was linked to improved progression-free and overall survival. Patients with durable benefit showed greater expansion of tumor-associated TCR clones in peripheral blood 3 weeks after starting treatment (n ≈ 22, p = 0.022). Small sample size (n ≈ 30) and many exploratory analyses mean the results are intended to be hypothesis-generating.

To note about this clone: It lacks a known antigen. No quality values exist for individual bases; no much larger clone is one base distant.

To estimate absolute template abundance from read counts, synthetic TCR analog templates were spiked into each PCR. TCRbeta CDR3 regions were amplified from genomic DNA with bias-controlled V and J gene primers using the immunoSEQ assay. Sequencing of rearranged TCRbeta segments was performed at approximately 20X coverage. In the source study's methods: Clustering was used to correct sequencing errors, and CDR3s were annotated against IMGT so that V, D and J genes could be assigned. Downstream analyses used only productive TCRbeta rearrangements and left out out-of-frame or stop-codon sequences. Clonality was calculated as one minus the Shannon entropy normalized by the log of the number of unique productive sequences. Fisher's exact test with Benjamini-Hochberg correction, at a threshold of adjusted p below 0.01, was used to find clones that differed between time points or between blood and tumor. TCRdb stores this immuneACCESS table with in-frame sequences only. Part of the clones is absent; in the studies checked, under half of the shortfall reflects unresolved V genes, and no reason is known for the rest. The DNA was the basis for D and trimming; V, J and clone size are from that table. Within this sample are tens of thousands of clones, with approximately 80% of them counted one time only. The top ten clones comprise around 3.4% of the sample.

The V and J segments used are TRBV28 and TRBJ2-7; the D gene cannot be resolved reliably. This receptor was obtained from a man between 65 and 85 years old with urothelial cancer. The source material was PBMCs, sampled around atezolizumab (anti-PD-L1) treatment. The sequenced DNA: TGTGCCAGCAGTTTAGACTTAATTACCTACGAGCAGTACTTC. Its translation is CASSLDLITYEQYF.